The rows below give T cell receptor beta chains drawn from one sample of a study of blood T cell repertoires in COVID-19. Data came from immunoSEQ multiplex PCR; TCRdb stores just in-frame clones and leaves some out. The sample holds 180,000 or so clones, over 65% seen once. Material: peripheral blood. The receptors come from a person aged 70 to 85 with COVID-19, enrolled during active disease. Both conserved end residues are part of each CDR3. The D gene is left open where the match is weak. The size field is filled for only some rows; it gives once, few, many or a size class.

clone_size j_call v_call d_call cdr3_length cdr3_aa cdr3_nt
- TRBJ1-3 TRBV7-2 TRBD1 14 CASSYNRGGNTIYF TGTGCCAGCAGCTATAACAGGGGCGGAAACACCATATATTTT
- TRBJ1-2 TRBV4-2 - 15 CASSQDLAENYGYTF TGTGCCAGCAGCCAAGATCTTGCAGAAAACTATGGCTACACCTTC
- TRBJ2-1 TRBV6-4 TRBD2 14 CASSRLAGGHEQFF TGTGCCAGCAGCAGACTAGCGGGGGGACATGAGCAGTTCTTC
- TRBJ2-5 TRBV7-2 TRBD2 14 CASSSGLGQETQYF TGTGCCAGCAGCTCGGGACTAGGCCAAGAGACCCAGTACTTC
- TRBJ2-5 TRBV5-8 - 15 CASTFEGGARETQYF TGTGCCAGCACCTTTGAGGGGGGGGCCCGGGAGACCCAGTACTTC
- TRBJ2-7 TRBV7-2 TRBD2 15 CASAFPGLPWYEQYF TGTGCCAGCGCTTTTCCGGGACTACCTTGGTACGAGCAGTACTTC
few TRBJ1-5 TRBV13 - 15 CASSLGPDYNQPQHF TGTGCCAGCAGCTTAGGCCCGGACTACAATCAGCCCCAGCATTTT
- TRBJ2-1 TRBV5-4 - 12 CASSLAGSEQFF TGTGCCAGCAGCTTGGCCGGTTCAGAGCAGTTCTTC
- TRBJ2-7 TRBV27 TRBD1 14 CASSFTGVSYEQYF TGTGCCAGCAGTTTCACAGGGGTCTCCTACGAGCAGTACTTC
- TRBJ2-1 TRBV29-1 TRBD1 12 CSVEAAGGEQFF TGCAGCGTTGAAGCAGCAGGGGGTGAGCAGTTCTTC
- TRBJ1-2 TRBV19 - 13 CASSIGGDYGYTF TGTGCCAGTAGTATCGGGGGGGACTATGGCTACACCTTC
- TRBJ1-5 TRBV27 - 16 CASSLSLGPGNQPQHF TGTGCCAGCAGTTTATCGCTGGGGCCAGGCAATCAGCCCCAGCATTTT
- TRBJ1-5 TRBV19 - 15 CASNLWAASNQPQHF TGTGCCAGTAATTTGTGGGCAGCCAGCAATCAGCCCCAGCATTTT
- TRBJ1-2 TRBV12-3/TRBV12-4 - 13 CASSLPRGRGYTF TGTGCCAGCAGTTTACCCCGGGGTCGTGGCTACACCTTC
once TRBJ1-5 TRBV5-3 - 14 CARTPKGPGQPQHF TGTGCCAGAACCCCTAAGGGGCCGGGCCAGCCCCAGCATTTT
- TRBJ2-5 TRBV28 - 11 CASRERETQYF TGTGCCAGCAGGGAGAGGGAGACCCAGTACTTC
- TRBJ2-7 TRBV4-1 TRBD2 16 CASSQIAGAPLDEQYF TGCGCCAGCAGCCAAATAGCGGGAGCCCCCCTCGACGAGCAGTACTTC
- TRBJ1-1 TRBV4-1 - 14 CASSQDRGRTEAFF TGCGCCAGCAGCCAAGACAGGGGTAGGACTGAAGCTTTCTTT
- TRBJ2-3 TRBV7-2 TRBD2 18 CASSTNGLAGQSTDTQYF TGTGCCAGCAGCACAAATGGACTAGCGGGACAAAGCACAGATACGCAGTATTTT
- TRBJ1-4 TRBV25-1 TRBD1 12 CASSESPGQRIF TGTGCCAGCAGTGAATCCCCGGGACAGAGAATTTTT
- TRBJ2-7 TRBV9 TRBD1 16 CASSVSGTGGYYEQYF TGTGCCAGCAGCGTATCCGGGACAGGGGGCTACTACGAGCAGTACTTC
- TRBJ1-6 TRBV6-6 - 13 CASSFTTGSPLHF TGTGCCAGCAGTTTCACTACTGGGTCACCCCTCCACTTT
- TRBJ1-3 TRBV5-1 TRBD1 15 CASSTGQAAGNTIYF TGCGCCAGCAGCACCGGACAGGCGGCTGGAAACACCATATATTTT
few TRBJ2-3 TRBV11-2 TRBD1 17 CASSSGTGQGSTDTQYF TGTGCCAGCAGCTCGGGAACGGGACAGGGGAGCACAGATACGCAGTATTTT
- TRBJ2-7 TRBV7-9 TRBD1 15 CASSLRGQGSYEQYF TGTGCCAGCAGCTTACGGGGACAGGGATCCTACGAGCAGTACTTC
- TRBJ2-1 TRBV21-1 - 16 CATHQEGTSGHNEQFF TGTGCCACTCACCAAGAAGGGACTAGCGGACACAATGAGCAGTTCTTC
- TRBJ2-1 TRBV5-1 TRBD2 15 CASSWTSGRTREQFF TGCGCCAGCAGCTGGACTAGCGGGAGGACCCGGGAGCAGTTCTTC
once TRBJ2-5 TRBV7-2 TRBD2 15 CASSFSGGALETQYF TGTGCCAGCAGCTTTAGCGGGGGGGCCTTGGAGACCCAGTACTTC
- TRBJ2-1 TRBV29-1 TRBD1 13 CSATDRGGNEQFF TGCAGCGCCACAGACAGGGGCGGCAATGAGCAGTTCTTC
- TRBJ2-1 TRBV19 - 13 CASSISSSNEQFF TGTGCCAGTAGTATTAGCAGCTCCAATGAGCAGTTCTTC
- TRBJ1-6 TRBV9 TRBD1 13 CASSPGTAWPLHF TGTGCCAGCAGCCCTGGGACAGCTTGGCCCCTCCACTTT
- TRBJ1-1 TRBV29-1 - 11 CSVGTDYGAFF TGCAGCGTTGGGACAGACTACGGGGCTTTCTTT
- TRBJ1-5 TRBV19 - 14 CASSIDGGRQPQHF TGTGCCAGTAGTATAGACGGGGGGCGGCAGCCCCAGCATTTT
- TRBJ2-7 TRBV4-2 TRBD2 15 CASSQGQAGDDEQYF TGTGCCAGCAGCCAAGGTCAGGCGGGAGACGACGAGCAGTACTTC
few TRBJ1-1 TRBV28 - 11 CASGSPRGAFF TGTGCCAGCGGTTCCCCCCGGGGGGCTTTCTTT
- TRBJ2-1 TRBV5-8 TRBD1 17 CASSPEVGQGPYNEQFF TGTGCCAGCAGCCCTGAGGTGGGACAGGGTCCCTACAATGAGCAGTTCTTC
- TRBJ1-2 TRBV19 - 15 CASSPPHGGDYGYTF TGTGCCAGTAGTCCACCCCACGGCGGAGACTATGGCTACACCTTC
- TRBJ1-2 TRBV3-1/TRBV3-2 TRBD1 13 CASSRQGNYGYTF TGTGCCAGCAGCCGACAGGGTAACTATGGCTACACCTTC
- TRBJ1-6 TRBV30 - 13 CAWSEGGVSPLHF TGTGCCTGGAGTGAAGGGGGAGTTTCACCCCTCCACTTT
- TRBJ2-7 TRBV11-1 TRBD1 15 CASSLSGTGRYEQYF TGTGCCAGCAGCTTATCCGGGACAGGGAGGTACGAGCAGTACTTC
- TRBJ2-7 TRBV10-3 TRBD1 19 CAISETLLDSGTGIAAQYF TGTGCCATCAGTGAGACCCTCCTTGATTCCGGGACAGGGATTGCTGCGCAGTACTTC
- TRBJ1-1 TRBV6-2/TRBV6-3 TRBD1 17 CASSYATGGWANTEAFF TGTGCCAGCAGTTACGCGACAGGGGGCTGGGCGAACACTGAAGCTTTCTTT
- TRBJ2-1 TRBV18 TRBD1 13 CASSRDRVNEQFF TGTGCCAGCTCACGCGACAGGGTCAATGAGCAGTTCTTC
- TRBJ2-3 TRBV6-2/TRBV6-3 - 13 CASSQKPTDTQYF TGTGCCAGCAGTCAGAAACCCACAGATACGCAGTATTTT
- TRBJ2-7 TRBV5-5 - 13 CASSQSSSYEQYF TGTGCCAGCAGCCAATCCAGCTCCTACGAGCAGTACTTC
- TRBJ1-2 TRBV14 - 13 CASSRLTEGSYTF TGTGCCAGCAGCCGATTGACGGAGGGAAGCTACACCTTC
- TRBJ2-5 TRBV5-1 - 15 CASSLYGTGQETQYF TGCGCCAGCAGCTTGTATGGCACAGGCCAAGAGACCCAGTACTTC
- TRBJ1-2 TRBV6-4 - 14 CASSDSGRKGGYTF TGTGCCAGCAGTGACTCCGGGAGGAAGGGCGGCTACACCTTC
few TRBJ2-2 TRBV7-3 - 14 CASRSGVVAGELFF TGTGCCAGCAGGTCAGGGGTCGTAGCCGGGGAGCTGTTTTTT
- TRBJ1-1 TRBV29-1 - 12 CSVLRADTEAFF TGCAGCGTTCTGAGGGCTGACACTGAAGCTTTCTTT
once TRBJ2-3 TRBV7-2 - 16 CASSLVLTGTTDTQYF TGTGCCAGCAGCTTAGTTTTGACAGGAACCACAGATACGCAGTATTTT
- TRBJ2-5 TRBV24-1 TRBD1 13 CATSVPQGETQYF TGTGCCACCAGTGTACCACAGGGGGAGACCCAGTACTTC
- TRBJ2-1 TRBV20-1 TRBD1 11 CSAHTGGKFFF TGCAGTGCTCACACAGGGGGCAAATTTTTCTTC
- TRBJ1-2 TRBV6-5 TRBD1 13 CASSRGQGYGYTF TGTGCCAGCAGTAGGGGGCAGGGCTATGGCTACACCTTC
few TRBJ1-2 TRBV14 - 11 CASSRGYGYTF TGTGCCAGCAGCCGCGGATATGGCTACACCTTC
- TRBJ1-2 TRBV19 TRBD1 14 CASNTDRGDYGYTF TGTGCCAGTAACACGGACAGGGGTGACTATGGCTACACCTTC
few TRBJ1-2 TRBV11-2 TRBD1 14 CASSSGQGILGYTF TGTGCCAGCAGCTCAGGACAGGGGATTCTTGGCTACACCTTC
- TRBJ2-5 TRBV7-2 - 14 CASSLSQGPGAQYF TGTGCCAGCAGCTTATCCCAGGGCCCGGGGGCCCAGTACTTC